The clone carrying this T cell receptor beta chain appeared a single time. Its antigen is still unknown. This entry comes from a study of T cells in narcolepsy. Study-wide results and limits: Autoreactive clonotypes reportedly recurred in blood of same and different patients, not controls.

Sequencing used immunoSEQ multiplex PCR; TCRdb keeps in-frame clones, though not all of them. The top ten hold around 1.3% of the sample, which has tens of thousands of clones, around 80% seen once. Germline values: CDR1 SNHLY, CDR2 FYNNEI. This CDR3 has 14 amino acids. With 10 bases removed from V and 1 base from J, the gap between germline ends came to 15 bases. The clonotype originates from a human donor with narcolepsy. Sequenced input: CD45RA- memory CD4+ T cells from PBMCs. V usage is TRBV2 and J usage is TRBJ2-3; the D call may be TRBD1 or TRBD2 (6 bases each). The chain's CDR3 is CANKRGLGTDTQYF. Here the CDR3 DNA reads TGTGCCAACAAACGGGGGCTGGGCACAGATACGCAGTATTTT. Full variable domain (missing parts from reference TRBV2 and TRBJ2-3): EPEVTQTPSHQVTQMGQEVILRCVPISNHLYFYWYRQILGQKVEFLVSFYNNEISEKSEIFDDQFSVERPDGSNFTLKIRSTKLEDSAMYFCANKRGLGTDTQYFGPGTRLTVL.